Following are 25 T cell receptor beta chains from one sample sequenced in a study of CD8 T cells in ankylosing spondylitis. One entry per CDR3 protein, called by TCRdb with MiXCR from the 5' RACE reads. The table has about 800,000 distinct CDR3 sequences, 10% to 15% seen once. General observations from the study: There was a TCR beta motif, made of eight highly homologous variants, that appeared characteristic of ankylosing spondylitis blood.

These receptors have no identified antigens. Input material: blood, either unsorted or a sorted T cell fraction (not recorded which). Source of these receptors: a male donor with ankylosing spondylitis.

The chain couples TRBV7-8 to TRBJ2-5, with TRBD2 matching 7 bases. The CDR3 spans 13 residues. The V and J ends lost 5 bases and 2 bases, in that order; junction bases with no gene match: 2. Looked up from germline, CDR1 is SGHVS and CDR2 is FQNEAQ. In DNA, the CDR3 is TGTGCCAGCAGCGACGGGGGGCAAGAGACCCAGTACTTC. It specifies CASSDGGQETQYF.

The chain has TRBV7-2 and TRBJ2-1; weak D call: TRBD2 (6 bases). The CDR3 consists of 14 residues. From germline, CDR1 is SGHTA and CDR2 FQGNSA. V dropped 8 bases and J dropped 0 bases, with 11 bases sitting between them. The CDR3 DNA sequence: TGTGCCAGCGCGCGGGGCGGCTCCTACAATGAGCAGTTCTTC. Amino acids: CASARGGSYNEQFF.

This clonotype was counted between two and nine times. The chain recombines TRBV7-2 with TRBJ2-7; TRBD2 might be the D (6 bases). The V end was cut by 8 bases, the J end by 2 bases, with 10 bases between. The germline CDR1 and CDR2 sequences are SGHTA and FQGNSA. The CDR3 spans 12 residues. The CDR3 here is CASGGWAYEQYF. The CDR3 DNA reads as TGTGCCAGCGGGGGGTGGGCCTACGAGCAGTACTTC.

J is TRBJ1-2 and V is TRBV6-1; D is perhaps TRBD1 (5 bases). CDR1 is MNHNS and CDR2 is SASEGT in the germline V gene. The length of the CDR3 is 13 residues. Trimming took off 7 bases at V and 3 bases at J, with 12 bases between the two ends. This CDR3 reads CASTQGPHYGYTF. In DNA, the CDR3 is TGTGCCAGCACCCAGGGACCGCACTATGGCTACACCTTC.

This clonotype was observed at least ten times. CDR3 loop: CSARSVWDNSPLHF. In nucleotides, the CDR3 is TGCAGTGCTAGATCCGTTTGGGATAATTCACCCCTCCACTTT. The chain joins TRBV20-1 to TRBJ1-6; no reliable D call. The CDR3 extends over 14 amino acids. Germline lookup yields CDR1 DFQATT and CDR2 SNEGSKA (reference sequence). V dropped 2 bases and J dropped 5 bases, with 10 bases sitting between them.

The chain employs TRBV2 and TRBJ2-2; D is unresolved. Germline V lookup: CDR1 SNHLY, CDR2 FYNNEI. V was pared by 3 bases and J by 4 bases, with 9 bases between. CDR3 length: 14 amino acids. The CDR3 region is CASSEVGFTGELFF. CDR3 DNA sequence: TGTGCCAGCAGTGAGGTCGGCTTCACCGGGGAGCTGTTTTTT.

This clonotype appeared many times. V gene TRBV12-3 or TRBV12-4 combines with J gene TRBJ1-6, with 7 nucleotides matching TRBD1. The CDR3 consists of 13 residues. The V segment lost 10 bases and the J segment 10 bases; nucleotides outside the gene matches: 10. The chain's CDR3 is CATKDRAGSPLHF. DNA for the CDR3: TGTGCCACCAAAGACAGGGCAGGGTCACCCCTCCACTTT.

In its sample, this clonotype was seen a few times. J is TRBJ1-3 and V is TRBV7-2; D perhaps matches TRBD1 (6 bases). Trimming cost V 5 bases and J 0 bases, with 17 bases left between them. Germline values: CDR1 SGHTA, CDR2 FQGNSA. The CDR3 runs to 17 residues. The CDR3: CASSLKTGGASGNTIYF. CDR3 nucleotide sequence: TGTGCCAGCAGCCTTAAGACAGGTGGGGCCTCTGGAAACACCATATATTTT.

This clonotype was counted between two and nine times. CDR3 amino acids: CASSVLSGSYEQFF. The DNA of the CDR3 is TGTGCCAGCAGCGTTCTCAGCGGGAGTTATGAGCAGTTCTTC. The gene calls are TRBV12-3 or TRBV12-4 and TRBJ2-1; TRBD2 matches 8 bases. CDR3 length: 14 residues. The V segment lost 6 bases and the J segment 8 bases; nucleotides outside the gene matches: 9.

This clonotype occurred many times. V is TRBV29-1 and J is TRBJ1-5; D unclear. Germline-derived CDR1 and CDR2 are SQVTM and ANQGSEA. V lost 5 bases and J lost 4, with 15 bases in between. The CDR3 is made up of 14 amino acids. The CDR3 loop is CSVRSDTGNQPQHF. The CDR3 DNA reads as TGCAGCGTTCGTTCTGATACGGGTAATCAGCCCCAGCATTTT. Full variable domain (outside the CDR3, taken from reference TRBV29-1 and TRBJ1-5): SAVISQKPSRDICQRGTSLTIQCQVDSQVTMMFWYRQQPGQSLTLIATANQGSEATYESGFVIDKFPISRPNLTFSTLTVSNMSPEDSSIYLCSVRSDTGNQPQHFGDGTRLSIL.

The chain joins TRBV29-1 to TRBJ1-2; D is possibly TRBD1 (6 bases). V gave up 5 bases and J gave up 8 bases, with 18 bases separating them. Germline V gene sequence: CDR1 SQVTM, CDR2 ANQGSEA. The CDR3 sequence is 13 residues long. In DNA form, the CDR3 reads TGCAGCGTTTGGGGGACATCCACTCAGGGCTACACCTTC. Its translation: CSVWGTSTQGYTF.

In its sample, this clonotype was seen a few times. The chain combines TRBV7-2 with TRBJ1-5; 9 bases match TRBD1. Germline CDR1 is SGHTA and CDR2 is FQGNSA. J lost 6 bases, V lost 6 bases, and 6 bases had no gene match. The CDR3 is 14 amino acids. The CDR3 protein is CASSRTGAPQPQHF. CDR3 in DNA: TGTGCCAGCAGTCGGACAGGGGCTCCTCAGCCCCAGCATTTT. Full variable domain (outside the CDR3, taken from reference TRBV7-2 and TRBJ1-5): GAGVSQSPSNKVTEKGKDVELRCDPISGHTALYWYRQSLGQGLEFLIYFQGNSAPDKSGLPSDRFSAERTGGSVSTLTIQRTQQEDSAVYLCASSRTGAPQPQHFGDGTRLSIL.

The table lists this clonotype with a few counts. The chain employs TRBV7-8 and TRBJ2-1, with D perhaps TRBD1 (6 bases). The germline V gene encodes CDR1 SGHVS and CDR2 FQNEAQ. This CDR3 comprises 16 residues. Trimming stripped 5 bases from V and 0 bases from J, with 14 bases between. CDR3 sequence (DNA): TGTGCCAGCAGCGCCAGAGGGGGTTTCTCCTACAATGAGCAGTTCTTC. Protein product: CASSARGGFSYNEQFF.

This chain links TRBV20-1 with TRBJ2-1, with 7 positions matching TRBD2. The CDR3 length is 18 residues. CDR1 and CDR2 from the germline V gene are DFQATT and SNEGSKA (reference sequence). The J segment lost 5 bases and the V segment lost 1 base, leaving 17 bases of the junction unmatched. CDR3: CSARAWLADGRRDNEQFF. In DNA, the CDR3 is TGCAGTGCTAGAGCATGGCTAGCGGACGGGCGGAGGGACAATGAGCAGTTCTTC.

The chain links TRBV6-2 or TRBV6-3 to TRBJ1-5, with TRBD1 as a possible D gene (5 bases). Trimming pared 5 bases from V and 10 bases from J, leaving 18 bases between. CDR3 size: 14 residues. Germline values: CDR1 MNHEY, CDR2 SVGEGT. This CDR3 is CASSVDSLGGPQHF. In nucleotides, the CDR3 is TGTGCCAGCAGTGTCGACAGTCTGGGAGGACCCCAGCATTTT.

This clonotype was detected a few times. This chain connects TRBV6-6 to TRBJ1-1; weak D call: TRBD1 (6 bases). V gave up 6 bases and J gave up 8 bases, with 16 bases separating them. The CDR3 sequence is 13 residues long. In germline, CDR1 is MNHNY, CDR2 SVGAGI (reference sequence). The CDR3 spells CASRSYGQREAFF. In nucleotides, the CDR3 is TGTGCCAGCAGGTCCTACGGACAGAGAGAAGCTTTCTTT.

The chain combines TRBV5-5 with TRBJ2-3; no clear D gene. Between the trimmed V and J ends, which lost 0 bases and 5 bases, there was a span of 7 bases. This CDR3 has 13 amino acids. Germline CDR1 is SGHKS and CDR2 is YYEKEE (reference sequence). The CDR3 spells CASSLAVGDTQYF. The CDR3 DNA reads TGTGCCAGCAGCTTGGCTGTAGGAGATACGCAGTATTTT.

In its sample, this clonotype was seen many times. The chain uses TRBV6-1 and TRBJ2-7; 9 bases line up with TRBD2. The germline V gene has CDR1 MNHNS and CDR2 SASEGT. Trimming cost V 6 bases and J 0 bases; bases outside gene matches: 6. CDR3 length: 15 residues. The CDR3 nucleotides are TGTGCCAGCAGGTCCAGCGGGAGGAACTCCTACGAGCAGTACTTC. It yields the protein CASRSSGRNSYEQYF.

This clonotype was recorded once. The V and J genes are TRBV12-3 or TRBV12-4 and TRBJ2-3; D possibly uses TRBD1 or TRBD2 (5 bases each). V was pared by 5 bases and J by 5 bases, with 20 bases between. This CDR3 region has 16 residues. The CDR3 DNA follows: TGTGCCAGCAGTCGCAGGGACCCCCGGGGCGTAGATACGCAGTATTTT. It specifies CASSRRDPRGVDTQYF.

This clonotype has only a few counts. V usage is TRBV6-5 and J usage is TRBJ2-3, with D possibly called TRBD1 or TRBD2 (5 bases each). The CDR3 has 15 amino acids. The V gene's germline CDR1 is MNHEY and CDR2 SVGAGI. Trimming cost V 2 bases and J 3 bases, with 12 bases left between them. CDR3 region: CASSYEGQGTDTQYF. The CDR3 DNA sequence: TGTGCCAGCAGTTACGAGGGGCAGGGTACAGATACGCAGTATTTT.

This clonotype has just a few counts. The chain is built from TRBV28 and TRBJ2-5; perhaps D is TRBD1 or TRBD2 (5 bases each). CDR1 MDHEN and CDR2 SYDVKM come from the germline V gene. The CDR3 is 13 amino acids. Trimming left V 6 bases short and J 5 bases short, with 13 bases between. The CDR3 DNA reads TGTGCCAGCAGAAGAGGGGCGGTGGAGACCCAGTACTTC. Protein: CASRRGAVETQYF. Drawing the rest from reference TRBV28 and TRBJ2-5, the complete variable domain is DVKVTQSSRYLVKRTGEKVFLECVQDMDHENMFWYRQDPGLGLRLIYFSYDVKMKEKGDIPEGYSVSREKKERFSLILESASTNQTSMYLCASRRGAVETQYFGPGTRLLVL.

The rearrangement links TRBV28 to TRBJ1-2; no reliable D call. Germline-derived CDR1 and CDR2 are MDHEN and SYDVKM. V lost 7 bases, J lost 2 bases, and 8 bases lay in between. This CDR3 is built from 12 residues. CDR3 amino acids: CASTTENYGYTF. As DNA, the CDR3 is TGTGCCAGCACTACAGAGAACTATGGCTACACCTTC.

This clonotype was counted a few times. The chain is built from TRBV7-2 and TRBJ1-2; D possibly corresponds to TRBD1 (5 bases). V lost 4 bases and J lost 5, with 11 bases in between. CDR3 size: 13 residues. Germline V CDR1 and CDR2: SGHTA, FQGNSA. CDR3 region: CASSSGARYGYTF. The CDR3 coding sequence is TGTGCCAGCAGCTCCGGGGCGCGTTATGGCTACACCTTC.

The chain is built from TRBV20-1 and TRBJ2-5, with 7 bases that match TRBD2. Germline trimming cut 3 bases from V and 4 bases from J; bases unmatched to any gene: 8. Germline lookup yields CDR1 DFQATT and CDR2 SNEGSKA (reference sequence). This CDR3 has 14 amino acids. CDR3 in amino acids: CSARGREVAETQYF. In DNA form, the CDR3 reads TGCAGTGCTAGGGGACGGGAGGTAGCAGAGACCCAGTACTTC.

This chain uses TRBV6-2 or TRBV6-3 with TRBJ2-7; 12 bases align to TRBD2. V lost 8 bases, J lost 0 bases, and 14 bases stayed unmatched. CDR1 is MNHEY, CDR2 SVGEGT, per germline. The CDR3 consists of 18 residues. The CDR3 is CASGNDRTSGTISYEQYF. The DNA for the CDR3 is TGTGCCAGCGGCAACGACCGGACTAGCGGGACCATCTCCTACGAGCAGTACTTC.